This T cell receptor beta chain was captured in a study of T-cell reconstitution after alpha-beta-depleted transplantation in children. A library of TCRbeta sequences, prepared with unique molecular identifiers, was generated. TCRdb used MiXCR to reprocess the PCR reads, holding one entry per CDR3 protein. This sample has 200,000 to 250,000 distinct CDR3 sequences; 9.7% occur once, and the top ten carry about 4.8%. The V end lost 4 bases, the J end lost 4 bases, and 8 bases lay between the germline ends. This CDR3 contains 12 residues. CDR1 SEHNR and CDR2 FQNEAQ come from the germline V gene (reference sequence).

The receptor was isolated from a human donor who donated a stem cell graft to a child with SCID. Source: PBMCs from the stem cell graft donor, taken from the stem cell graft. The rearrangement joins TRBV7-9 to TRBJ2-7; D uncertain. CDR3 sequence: CASSSLGYEQYF. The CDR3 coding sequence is TGTGCCAGCAGCTCTTTGGGATACGAGCAGTACTTC.